Sequencing of this T cell receptor (beta chain) was carried out in a study of tumor and adjacent non-tumor tissue in lung cancer (dated by TCRdb to 2016 to 2019). Background on the whole study: By cancer type, the cohort comprised 11 to 12 adenocarcinoma patients, a couple of squamous cell carcinoma patients and 1 small cell lung cancer patient. In total, sequencing yielded 95 million to 150 million productive TCRbeta reads, which works out to an average of approximately 4 million reads per sample. Among the roughly 15 patients, ages ranged from about 31 to 76 years, roughly 10 were men and 5 were women, and disease was TNM stage I to III. For each patient, one tumor sample and one normal lung sample were taken, giving a few dozen paired specimens that underwent TCRbeta CDR3 sequencing. Bulk TCRbeta repertoires were compared between lung tumor tissue and matched distant non-tumor lung tissue obtained from over 13 lung cancer patients.

Preparation of the library involved multiplex PCR. The sequencer was an Illumina HiSeq 2500. TCRbeta libraries were built by three rounds of nested PCR using primers (Table S4), following protocols modified from ARM-PCR. Before sequencing, PCR products of 200-500 bp were cut from the gel and purified using the QIAquick gel extraction kit. The authors' pipeline ran thus. Reads were cleaned using Trimmomatic, were merged into complete CDR3 sequences using FLASH, and were assigned to V(D)J germline segments using MiTCR. Clonal diversity was computed as the inverse Simpson's index with VDJtools. Productive reads were defined as in-frame sequences without a premature stop codon. TCRdb reanalyzed the raw reads on its own, using fastp at Q25 for trimming and MiXCR for clone calling, and kept in-frame beta chains. Rows with one shared CDR3 protein collapse into an entry with the most common genes and DNA. These V and J calls originate from TCRdb's pipeline instead of the authors' own analysis. The sample data list about 120,000 distinct CDR3 sequences, and about 80% of these were observed just once. Jointly, the top ten make up 22% of the sample.

About this clonotype itself: Its antigen is unknown. Per-nucleotide qualities are absent, and no much larger clonotype sits a single base away.

On the study overall, not on this receptor specifically: TCR diversity was significantly higher in younger patients, and higher tumor TCR diversity was associated with shorter overall and disease-free survival. Because peripheral blood was not sequenced, blood TCRbeta repertoires in the lung cancer patients of the study were not examined. The top 100 clones made up a significantly larger cumulative share of the repertoire in normal lung than in tumor tissue. The cohort had only 15 or so patients, and the authors noted that larger samples and more detailed clinical data are needed. Neither the sequencing platform nor unique molecular identifiers are mentioned in the methods. Significantly higher TCR diversity (inverse Simpson) was observed in tumor tissue than in normal lung tissue (around 450 vs 150, P = 0.0075, Mann-Whitney U test).

Bulk unsorted tissue served as the source for RNA extraction, and RNA quality was assessed using a NanoDrop ND-1000 and an Agilent 2100. All donors had newly diagnosed lung cancer, had not received prior chemotherapy, and were admitted for thoracic surgery in China between August and November 2014. The study excluded patients who had received radiotherapy or chemotherapy before or who had another cancer at the same time. Surgical tissue pieces of about 1-2.2 cm3 were preserved in RNAlater solution and stored at -80 °C until use. The source is a man in his sixties or seventies with non-small cell lung cancer. Sequencing was carried out using lung tumor tissue.

The CDR3 is CASSPLQEAFF. The nucleotides are TGTGCCAGCAGTCCATTGCAGGAAGCTTTCTTT. This sequence uses TRBV6-6 and TRBJ1-1; confidence is insufficient to name the D gene. CDR1 and CDR2 (MNHNY, SVGAGI) derive from the germline V gene (reference sequence). Trimming costs V 5 bases and J 8 bases, and their ends lie 9 bases apart. Inclusive of the bounding cysteine and phenylalanine, the CDR3 is 11 residues long. Just the 33-base CDR3 DNA is kept, in frame starting at base 1.